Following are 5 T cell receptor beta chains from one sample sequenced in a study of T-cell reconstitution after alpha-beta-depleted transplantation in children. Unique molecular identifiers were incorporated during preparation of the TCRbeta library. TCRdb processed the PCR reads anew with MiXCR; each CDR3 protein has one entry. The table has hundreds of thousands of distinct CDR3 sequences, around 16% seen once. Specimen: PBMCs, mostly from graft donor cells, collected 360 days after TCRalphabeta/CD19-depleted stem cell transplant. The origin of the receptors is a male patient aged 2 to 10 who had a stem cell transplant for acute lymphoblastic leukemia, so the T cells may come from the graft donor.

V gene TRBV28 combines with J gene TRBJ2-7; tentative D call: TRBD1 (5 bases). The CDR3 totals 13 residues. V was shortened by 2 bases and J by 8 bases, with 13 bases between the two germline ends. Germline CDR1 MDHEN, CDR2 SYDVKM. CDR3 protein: CASSLRQGKKQYF. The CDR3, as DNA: TGTGCCAGCAGTTTACGGCAGGGTAAAAAGCAGTACTTC.

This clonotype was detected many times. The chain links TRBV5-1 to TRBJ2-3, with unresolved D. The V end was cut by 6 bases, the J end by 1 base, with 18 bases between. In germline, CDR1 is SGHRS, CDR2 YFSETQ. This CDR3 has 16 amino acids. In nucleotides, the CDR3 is TGCGCCAGCACCGGTGTATCGATAATGGGCACAGATACGCAGTATTTT. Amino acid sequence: CASTGVSIMGTDTQYF.

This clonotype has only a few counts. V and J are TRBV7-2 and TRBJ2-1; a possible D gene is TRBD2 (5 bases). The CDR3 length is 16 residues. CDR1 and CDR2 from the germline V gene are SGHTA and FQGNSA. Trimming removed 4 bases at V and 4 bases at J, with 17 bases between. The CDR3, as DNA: TGTGCCAGCAGCTACCCCATGGCACTAGGATACAATGAGCAGTTCTTC. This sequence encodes CASSYPMALGYNEQFF.

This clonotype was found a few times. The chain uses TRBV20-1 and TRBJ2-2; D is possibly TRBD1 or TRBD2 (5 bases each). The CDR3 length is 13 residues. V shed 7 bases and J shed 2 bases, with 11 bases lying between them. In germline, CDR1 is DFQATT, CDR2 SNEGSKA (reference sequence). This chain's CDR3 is CSGGVGNTGELFF. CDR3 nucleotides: TGCAGTGGAGGGGTCGGCAACACCGGGGAGCTGTTTTTT.

CDR3 nucleotide sequence: TGTGCCAGCAGCGTGCGTGTAGGGCTCGGCACAGATACGCAGTATTTT. As protein: CASSVRVGLGTDTQYF. The rearrangement uses TRBV9 and TRBJ2-3; D is unclear. The CDR3 runs 16 residues. CDR1 is SGDLS, CDR2 YYNGEE, per germline. V was pared by 2 bases and J by 1 base, with 14 bases between.